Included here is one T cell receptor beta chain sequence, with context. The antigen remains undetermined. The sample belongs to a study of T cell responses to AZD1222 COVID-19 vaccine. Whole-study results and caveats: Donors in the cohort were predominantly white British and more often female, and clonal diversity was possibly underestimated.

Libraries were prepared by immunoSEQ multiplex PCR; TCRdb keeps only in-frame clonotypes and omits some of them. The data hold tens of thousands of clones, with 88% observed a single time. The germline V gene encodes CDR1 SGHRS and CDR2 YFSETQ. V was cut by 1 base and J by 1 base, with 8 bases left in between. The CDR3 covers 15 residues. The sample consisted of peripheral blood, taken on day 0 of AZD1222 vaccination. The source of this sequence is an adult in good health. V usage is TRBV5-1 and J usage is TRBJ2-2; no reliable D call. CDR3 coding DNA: TGCGCCAGCAGCTTGCGGTACCAGAACACCGGGGAGCTGTTTTTT. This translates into CASSLRYQNTGELFF.